This T cell receptor (beta chain) emerged from a study of sequential checkpoint blockade in melanoma. Across the study: TCRbeta immunosequencing was performed on DNA from fewer than 95 pretreatment melanoma tumor samples. Roughly 20 patients had matched tumor biopsies before treatment and at week 13 after nivolumab or ipilimumab alone.

Noted treatment: randomized to nivolumab then ipilimumab (arm A) or the reverse (arm B). V was cut by 6 bases and J by 6 bases, with 9 bases left in between. From germline, CDR1 is KGHSH and CDR2 LQKENI. The CDR3 sequence is 12 residues long. Clones were read by immunoSEQ multiplex PCR, and TCRdb kept only the in-frame ones, dropping some. The sample shows roughly 18,000 clones, around 24% of them seen only once. This sample comprised tumor tissue (inferred from file names), obtained from a patient given nivolumab and ipilimumab in sequence. This clonotype originated in a human donor with melanoma. The chain is built from TRBV18 and TRBJ2-1; no firm D call. CDR3 nucleotides: TGTGCCAGCTCTAGGGTAGGCAATGAGCAGTTCTTC. It translates to CASSRVGNEQFF.